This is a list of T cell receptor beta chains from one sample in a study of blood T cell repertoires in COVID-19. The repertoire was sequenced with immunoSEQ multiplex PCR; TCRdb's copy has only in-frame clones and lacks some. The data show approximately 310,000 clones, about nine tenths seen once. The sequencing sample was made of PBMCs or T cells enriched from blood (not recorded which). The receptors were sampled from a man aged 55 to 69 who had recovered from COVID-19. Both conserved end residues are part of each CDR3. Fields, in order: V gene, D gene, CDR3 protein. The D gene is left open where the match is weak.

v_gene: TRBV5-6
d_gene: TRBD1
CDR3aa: CASSRRDRGQSEAFF

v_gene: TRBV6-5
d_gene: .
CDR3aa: CASTEWADPYEQYF

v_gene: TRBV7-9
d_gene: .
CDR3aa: CASSLSAGTSYEQYF

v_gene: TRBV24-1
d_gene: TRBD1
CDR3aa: CATSPGQLGDYEQYF

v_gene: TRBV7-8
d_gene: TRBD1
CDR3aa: CASSSTGVGNTIYF

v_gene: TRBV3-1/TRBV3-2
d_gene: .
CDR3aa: CASSQDFSGGQFF

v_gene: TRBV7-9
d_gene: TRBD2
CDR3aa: CASSSRRIGAGVREQYF

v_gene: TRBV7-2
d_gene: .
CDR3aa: CASSLRAGSDEQYF

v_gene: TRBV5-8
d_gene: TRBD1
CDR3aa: CASRRTGDPYGYTF

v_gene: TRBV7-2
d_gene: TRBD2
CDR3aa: CASSLVRSGATYNEQFF

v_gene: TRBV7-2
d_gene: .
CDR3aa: CASSSQGPLSNQPQHF

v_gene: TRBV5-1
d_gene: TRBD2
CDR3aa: CASSLGASGVSTYEQYF

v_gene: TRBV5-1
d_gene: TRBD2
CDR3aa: CASSRGLAAYQETQYF

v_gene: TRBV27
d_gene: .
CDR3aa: CASSLWPAAPPEQYF

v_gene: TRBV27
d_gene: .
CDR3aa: CASSFAGSLSGELFF

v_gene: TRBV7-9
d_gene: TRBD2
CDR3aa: CASSPGVGAGGENEQYF

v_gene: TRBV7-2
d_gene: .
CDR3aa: CASSPPSYEQYF

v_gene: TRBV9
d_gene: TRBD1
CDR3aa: CASSAGGPGQTDTEAFF

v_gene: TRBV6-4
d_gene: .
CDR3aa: CASSDSVVSYNEQFF

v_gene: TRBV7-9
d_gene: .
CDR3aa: CASSLGGVGANQPQHF

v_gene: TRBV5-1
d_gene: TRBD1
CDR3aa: CASSLGQGAVEQYF

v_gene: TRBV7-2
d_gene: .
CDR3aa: CASSLDPGRRSPLHF

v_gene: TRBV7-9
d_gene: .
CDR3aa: CASSAQETQYF

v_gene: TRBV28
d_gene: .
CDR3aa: CASSLSSGRSNQPQHF

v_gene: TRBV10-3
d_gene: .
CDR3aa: CAISDSQGRGTEAFF